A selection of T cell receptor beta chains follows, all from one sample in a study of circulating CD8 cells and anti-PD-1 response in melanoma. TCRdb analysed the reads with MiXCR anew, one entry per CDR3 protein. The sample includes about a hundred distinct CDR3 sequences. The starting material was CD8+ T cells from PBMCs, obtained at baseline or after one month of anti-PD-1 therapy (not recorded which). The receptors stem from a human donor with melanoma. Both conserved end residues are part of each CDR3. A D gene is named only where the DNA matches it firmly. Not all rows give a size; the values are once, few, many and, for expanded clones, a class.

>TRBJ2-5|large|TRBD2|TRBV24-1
CATSEIPTSGMETQYF
TGTGCCACCAGTGAAATCCCCACTAGCGGGATGGAGACCCAGTACTTC
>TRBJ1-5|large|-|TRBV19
CASSTHLVGNQPQHF
TGTGCCAGTAGTACTCACCTGGTTGGCAATCAGCCCCAGCATTTT
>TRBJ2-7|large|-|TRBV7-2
CASSLEGSGRSYEQYF
TGTGCCAGCAGCTTAGAGGGGTCGGGCCGCTCCTACGAGCAGTACTTC
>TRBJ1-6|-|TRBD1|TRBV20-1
CSAMGTGGDPLHF
TGCAGTGCTATGGGGACAGGGGGGGACCCCCTCCACTTT
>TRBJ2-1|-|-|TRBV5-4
CASSFVRESDNEQFF
TGTGCCAGCAGCTTTGTCAGGGAGAGCGACAATGAGCAGTTCTTC
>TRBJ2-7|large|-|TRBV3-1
CASSQIRGGYEQYF
TGTGCCAGCAGCCAGATCCGAGGGGGGTACGAGCAGTACTTC
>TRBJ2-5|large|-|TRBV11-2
CASTPTLEETQYF
TGTGCCAGCACCCCCACCCTGGAAGAGACCCAGTACTTC
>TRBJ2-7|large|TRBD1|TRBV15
CATSRLRDSSYEQYF
TGTGCCACCAGCAGACTCCGGGACAGCTCCTACGAGCAGTACTTC
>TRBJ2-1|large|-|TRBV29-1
CSVGAGEDNEQFF
TGCAGTGTTGGGGCAGGGGAGGACAATGAGCAGTTCTTC
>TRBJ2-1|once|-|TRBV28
CASSLGPGMNKQFF
TGTGCCAGCAGTTTAGGTCCGGGGATGAATAAGCAGTTTTTC
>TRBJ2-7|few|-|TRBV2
CASSSSAATYEQHF
TGTGCCAGCAGCTCTAGCGCCGCGACCTACGAGCAGCACTTC
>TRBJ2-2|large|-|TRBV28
CASSFRGTGELFF
TGTGCCAGCAGTTTCCGGGGGACCGGGGAGCTGTTTTTT
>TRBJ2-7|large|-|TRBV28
CASSWAYEQYF
TGTGCCAGCAGTTGGGCCTACGAGCAGTACTTC
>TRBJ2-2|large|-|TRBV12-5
CASLGGTGELFF
TGTGCTAGCCTCGGGGGTACCGGGGAGCTGTTTTTT
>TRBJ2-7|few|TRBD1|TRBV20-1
CSAAGTGASYEQYF
TGCAGTGCGGCGGGGACAGGGGCTTCATACGAGCAGTACTTC
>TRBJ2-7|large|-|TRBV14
CASSQVQGPFDEQYF
TGTGCCAGCAGCCAAGTCCAGGGGCCCTTCGACGAGCAGTACTTC